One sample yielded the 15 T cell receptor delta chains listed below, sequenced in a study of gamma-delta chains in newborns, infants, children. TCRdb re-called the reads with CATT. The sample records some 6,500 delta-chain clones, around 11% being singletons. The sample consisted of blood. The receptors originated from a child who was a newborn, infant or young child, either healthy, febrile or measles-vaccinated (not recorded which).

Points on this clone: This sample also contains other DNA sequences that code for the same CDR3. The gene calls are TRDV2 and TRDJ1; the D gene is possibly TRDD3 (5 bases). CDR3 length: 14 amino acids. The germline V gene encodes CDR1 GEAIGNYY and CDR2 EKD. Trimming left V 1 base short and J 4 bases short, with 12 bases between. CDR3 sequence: CACDTVGAYDKLIF. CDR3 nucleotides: TGTGCCTGTGACACGGTTGGGGCCTACGATAAACTCATCTTT.

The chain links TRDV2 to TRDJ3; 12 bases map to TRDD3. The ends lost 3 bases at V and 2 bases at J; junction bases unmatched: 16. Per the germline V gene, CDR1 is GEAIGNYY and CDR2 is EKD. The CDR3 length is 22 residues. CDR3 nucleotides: TGTGCCTGTGACGCCATACTGGGGGATACCACCTTCCGGGCCTGGGACACCCGACAGATGTTTTTC. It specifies CACDAILGDTTFRAWDTRQMFF.

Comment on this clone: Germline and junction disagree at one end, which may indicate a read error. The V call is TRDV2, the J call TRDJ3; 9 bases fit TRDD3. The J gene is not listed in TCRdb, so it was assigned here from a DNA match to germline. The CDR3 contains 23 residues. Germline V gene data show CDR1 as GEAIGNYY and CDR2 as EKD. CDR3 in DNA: TGTGCCTGTGACACCATCTCTACTGGGGGAGCGAGAACCGAAACCTGGGACACCCGAAAGATGTTTTTC. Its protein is CACDTISTGGARTETWDTRKMFF.

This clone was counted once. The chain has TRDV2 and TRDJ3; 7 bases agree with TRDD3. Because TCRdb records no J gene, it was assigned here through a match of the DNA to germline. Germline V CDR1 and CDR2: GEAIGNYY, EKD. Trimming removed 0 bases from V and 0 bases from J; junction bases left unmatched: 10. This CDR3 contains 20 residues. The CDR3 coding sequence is TGTGCCTGTGACACCGCGGAGGCTGGGGGGAGCTCCTGGGACACCCGACAGATGTTTTTC. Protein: CACDTAEAGGSSWDTRQMFF.

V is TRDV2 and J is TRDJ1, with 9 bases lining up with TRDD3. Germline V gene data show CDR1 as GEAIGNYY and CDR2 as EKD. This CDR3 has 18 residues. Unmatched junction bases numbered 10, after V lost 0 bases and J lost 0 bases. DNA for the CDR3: TGTGCCTGTGACACCGCAGGGTGGGGGATAAGAGACACCGATAAACTCATCTTT. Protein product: CACDTAGWGIRDTDKLIF.

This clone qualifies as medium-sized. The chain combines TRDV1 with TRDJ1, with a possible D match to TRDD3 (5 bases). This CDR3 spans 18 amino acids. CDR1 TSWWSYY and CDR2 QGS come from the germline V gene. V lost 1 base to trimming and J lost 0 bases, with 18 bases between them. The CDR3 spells CALGEPLGLLGYTDKLIF. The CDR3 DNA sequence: TGTGCTCTTGGGGAACCTTTGGGGCTCTTGGGGTACACCGATAAACTCATCTTT.

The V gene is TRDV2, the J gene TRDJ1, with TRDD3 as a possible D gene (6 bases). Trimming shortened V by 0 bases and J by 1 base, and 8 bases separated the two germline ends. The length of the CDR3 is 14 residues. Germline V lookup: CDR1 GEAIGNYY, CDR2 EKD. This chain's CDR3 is CACDTLGITDKLIF. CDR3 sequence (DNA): TGTGCCTGTGACACCCTGGGGATCACCGATAAACTCATCTTT.

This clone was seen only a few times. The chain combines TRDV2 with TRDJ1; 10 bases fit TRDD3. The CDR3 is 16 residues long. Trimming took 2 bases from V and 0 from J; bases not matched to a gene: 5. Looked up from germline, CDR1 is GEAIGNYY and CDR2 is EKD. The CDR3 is CACDILGDGDTDKLIF. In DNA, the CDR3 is TGTGCCTGTGACATACTGGGGGATGGGGACACCGATAAACTCATCTTT.

CDR3 sequence: CACDTYGLGDSRPGDTRQMFF. As DNA, the CDR3 is TGTGCCTGTGACACCTATGGACTGGGGGATAGTAGGCCCGGGGACACCCGACAGATGTTTTTC. This chain links TRDV2 with TRDJ3; 11 bases match TRDD3. This CDR3 spans 21 amino acids. The ends lost 0 bases at V and 5 bases at J; junction bases unmatched: 14. Germline values: CDR1 GEAIGNYY, CDR2 EKD.

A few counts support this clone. CDR3 sequence (DNA): TGTGCCTGTGACCAGGTACTGGGGGATAGGGGCGAGTACACCGATAAACTCATCTTT. Encoded protein: CACDQVLGDRGEYTDKLIF. The chain combines TRDV2 with TRDJ1; 11 bases are a match to TRDD3. The CDR3 totals 19 residues. In germline, CDR1 is GEAIGNYY, CDR2 EKD. J lost 0 bases, V lost 3 bases, and 14 bases had no gene match.

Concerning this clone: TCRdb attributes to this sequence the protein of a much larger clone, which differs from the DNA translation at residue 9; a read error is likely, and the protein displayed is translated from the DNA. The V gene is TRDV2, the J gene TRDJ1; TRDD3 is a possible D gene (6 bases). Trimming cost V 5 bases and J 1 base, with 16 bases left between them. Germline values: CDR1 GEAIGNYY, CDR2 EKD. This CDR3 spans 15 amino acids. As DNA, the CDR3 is TGTGCCTGTGTCGGGCTGGGGAGAGGCACCGATAAACTCATCTTT. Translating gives CACVGLGRGTDKLIF.

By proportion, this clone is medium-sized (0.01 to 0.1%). DNA for the CDR3: TGTGCCTGTGTTGATCTCCATCATCCTGGGGGACCAGAGTCCGATAAACTCATCTTT. Amino acids: CACVDLHHPGGPESDKLIF. This chain links TRDV2 with TRDJ1, with TRDD3 identical over 8 bases. V was clipped by 5 bases and J by 3 bases; unmatched bases: 22. CDR3 length: 19 residues. Germline assignment: CDR1 GEAIGNYY and CDR2 EKD.

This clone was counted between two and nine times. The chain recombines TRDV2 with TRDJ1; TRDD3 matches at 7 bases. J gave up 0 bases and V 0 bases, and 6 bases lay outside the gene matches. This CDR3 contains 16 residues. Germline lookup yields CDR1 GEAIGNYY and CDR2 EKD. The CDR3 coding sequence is TGTGCCTGTGACACCGTTGGGGGAAAGAACACCGATAAACTCATCTTT. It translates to CACDTVGGKNTDKLIF.

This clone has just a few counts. This CDR3 reads CACDTAGIGSWDTRQMFF. For the CDR3, the DNA is TGTGCCTGTGACACGGCGGGGATCGGCTCCTGGGACACCCGACAGATGTTTTTC. The V and J genes are TRDV2 and TRDJ3; D is perhaps TRDD3 (6 bases). TCRdb supplies no J gene; here it was assigned by aligning the nucleotide sequence to germline. V was trimmed by 1 base and J by 0 bases, leaving 12 bases between them. The germline CDR1 and CDR2 sequences are GEAIGNYY and EKD. This CDR3 is built from 18 residues.

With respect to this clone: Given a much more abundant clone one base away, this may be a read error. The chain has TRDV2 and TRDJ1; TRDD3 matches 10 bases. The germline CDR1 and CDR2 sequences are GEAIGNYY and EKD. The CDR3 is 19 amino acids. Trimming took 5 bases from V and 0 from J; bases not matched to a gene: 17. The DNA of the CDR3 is TGTGCCTGTGGCTTCCTCACTGGGGGATTTACTCCAAACACCGATAAACTCATCTTT. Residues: CACGFLTGGFTPNTDKLIF.